The 2 T cell receptor beta chains given below trace back to one sample, sequenced in a study of PD-L1 blockade in urothelial cancer. The protocol was immunoSEQ multiplex PCR, while the TCRdb copy is restricted to in-frame clones and leaves out a portion. The repertoire holds approximately 44,000 clones, with about 90% as singletons. Noted time point: peripheral blood 6 weeks after treatment start. The sequences come from PBMCs, collected around atezolizumab (anti-PD-L1) treatment. The receptors here all came from a man aged 70 or older with urothelial cancer.

This clone was recorded only once. The chain uses TRBV2 and TRBJ1-2; no definite D call. Deletions cut 2 bases from V and 4 bases from J, with 14 bases between. CDR1 and CDR2 (germline): SNHLY, FYNNEI. This CDR3 region has 15 residues. CDR3 DNA sequence: TGTGCCAGCAGTGAATTAGTCAGGACTATCTATGGCTACACCTTC. This translates into CASSELVRTIYGYTF.

This rearrangement joins TRBV6-1 to TRBJ1-5, with a possible D match to TRBD1 (5 bases). Germline loops: CDR1 MNHNS, CDR2 SASEGT. The CDR3 totals 13 residues. The V and J ends lost 4 bases and 7 bases respectively, with 11 bases between them. For the CDR3, the DNA is TGTGCCAGCAGTGTTGCAGGGTACCAGCCCCAGCATTTT. It translates to CASSVAGYQPQHF.